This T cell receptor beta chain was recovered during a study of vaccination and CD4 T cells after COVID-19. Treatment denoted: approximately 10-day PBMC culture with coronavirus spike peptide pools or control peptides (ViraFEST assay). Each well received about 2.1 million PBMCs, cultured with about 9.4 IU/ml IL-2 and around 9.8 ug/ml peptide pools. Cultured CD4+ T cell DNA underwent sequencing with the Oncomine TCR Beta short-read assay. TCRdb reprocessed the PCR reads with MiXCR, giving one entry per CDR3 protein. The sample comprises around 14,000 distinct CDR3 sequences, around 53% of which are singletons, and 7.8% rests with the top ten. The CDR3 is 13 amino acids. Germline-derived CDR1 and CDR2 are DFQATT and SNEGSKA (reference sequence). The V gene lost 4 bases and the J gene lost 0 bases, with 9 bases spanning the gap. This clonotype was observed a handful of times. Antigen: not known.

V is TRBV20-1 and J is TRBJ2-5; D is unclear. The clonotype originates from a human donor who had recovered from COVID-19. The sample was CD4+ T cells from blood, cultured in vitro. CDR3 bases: TGCAGTGCTATTACGCCTTACCAAGAGACCCAGTACTTC. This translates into CSAITPYQETQYF.